These T cell receptor beta chains were read from a single sample in a study of T cells after yellow fever vaccination. TCRdb fed the 5' RACE reads into MiXCR, producing one record per CDR3 protein. Of more than 15,000 distinct CDR3 sequences in the sample, 4% were seen once. The specimen comprised PBMCs, either bulk or a sorted T-cell subset (CD4+, CD8+, memory, or dextramer-sorted; not recorded which), sampled 15 days after the yellow fever booster vaccination. These receptors all come from a man aged 25-40 years who received the YFV17D yellow fever vaccine. CDR3s include the opening cysteine and the closing phenylalanine or tryptophan. The order of the fields is CDR3 protein, clone size, J gene, V gene. Some rows mark clone size as missing; the rest say once, few, many or name a class of expanded clone.

CDR3 protein: CASTRYDRPYGYTF; clone size: many; J gene: TRBJ1-2; V gene: TRBV11-2
CDR3 protein: CARGGRAYNEQFF; clone size: -; J gene: TRBJ2-1; V gene: TRBV5-4
CDR3 protein: CARPRQPVNYGYTF; clone size: many; J gene: TRBJ1-2; V gene: TRBV28
CDR3 protein: CSVEDPTGGTTGELFF; clone size: medium-sized; J gene: TRBJ2-2; V gene: TRBV29-1
CDR3 protein: CASSDLAGGSSYNEQFF; clone size: many; J gene: TRBJ2-1; V gene: TRBV10-2
CDR3 protein: CASSLGGTAGEQYF; clone size: many; J gene: TRBJ2-7; V gene: TRBV12-3/TRBV12-4
CDR3 protein: CASSPRQGATTEAFF; clone size: many; J gene: TRBJ1-1; V gene: TRBV18
CDR3 protein: CSTLPGLVSNEQFF; clone size: many; J gene: TRBJ2-1; V gene: TRBV20-1
CDR3 protein: CASSFIAQRTYEQYF; clone size: many; J gene: TRBJ2-7; V gene: TRBV12-3/TRBV12-4
CDR3 protein: CASREGSSYNSPLHF; clone size: medium-sized; J gene: TRBJ1-6; V gene: TRBV12-3/TRBV12-4
CDR3 protein: CASSDEGEQFF; clone size: many; J gene: TRBJ2-1; V gene: TRBV19
CDR3 protein: CSARYPDREIRQPQHF; clone size: many; J gene: TRBJ1-5; V gene: TRBV20-1
CDR3 protein: CASALEFLPDEKLFF; clone size: many; J gene: TRBJ1-4; V gene: TRBV7-9
CDR3 protein: CASRRSGGADIHYF; clone size: -; J gene: TRBJ2-4; V gene: TRBV6-1
CDR3 protein: CASGELAGGAYEQYF; clone size: many; J gene: TRBJ2-7; V gene: TRBV10-2
CDR3 protein: CSAGTGRGEQYF; clone size: many; J gene: TRBJ2-7; V gene: TRBV29-1
CDR3 protein: CALCSPLWVLREDTGELFF; clone size: -; J gene: TRBJ2-2; V gene: TRBV2
CDR3 protein: CASTDRVYSNQPQHF; clone size: many; J gene: TRBJ1-5; V gene: TRBV6-2/TRBV6-3
CDR3 protein: CASSQSPPTRGVQETQYF; clone size: many; J gene: TRBJ2-5; V gene: TRBV4-3
CDR3 protein: CASNPQGDEQFF; clone size: few; J gene: TRBJ2-1; V gene: TRBV7-9
CDR3 protein: CASSPNRVFYHGYTF; clone size: many; J gene: TRBJ1-2; V gene: TRBV3-1
CDR3 protein: CASSQVGGGASGYTF; clone size: many; J gene: TRBJ1-2; V gene: TRBV4-2
CDR3 protein: CASSQNRGRRTEAFF; clone size: many; J gene: TRBJ1-1; V gene: TRBV12-3/TRBV12-4
CDR3 protein: CASSQFILAGGAAYEQYF; clone size: many; J gene: TRBJ2-7; V gene: TRBV4-3
CDR3 protein: CSATGFGQPQHF; clone size: few; J gene: TRBJ1-5; V gene: TRBV20-1
CDR3 protein: CSVGSGANGYTF; clone size: many; J gene: TRBJ1-2; V gene: TRBV29-1
CDR3 protein: CASSQDLGLAEETQYF; clone size: -; J gene: TRBJ2-5; V gene: TRBV3-1
CDR3 protein: CASTGTAADTQYF; clone size: few; J gene: TRBJ2-3; V gene: TRBV6-6
CDR3 protein: CASSQAVTSTDTQYF; clone size: many; J gene: TRBJ2-3; V gene: TRBV14
CDR3 protein: CASSPGRDEQYF; clone size: many; J gene: TRBJ2-7; V gene: TRBV7-8
CDR3 protein: CASSPTGAGEQYF; clone size: many; J gene: TRBJ2-7; V gene: TRBV5-1
CDR3 protein: CASSQGTGPGNTIYF; clone size: many; J gene: TRBJ1-3; V gene: TRBV3-1
CDR3 protein: CATSANTGGNSPLHF; clone size: medium-sized; J gene: TRBJ1-6; V gene: TRBV15
CDR3 protein: CASSLGTGGEQYF; clone size: many; J gene: TRBJ2-7; V gene: TRBV12-3/TRBV12-4
CDR3 protein: CASSSSGLAGVVETQYF; clone size: many; J gene: TRBJ2-5; V gene: TRBV7-6
CDR3 protein: CASSEYLASEQFF; clone size: medium-sized; J gene: TRBJ2-1; V gene: TRBV10-2
CDR3 protein: CASSQDFGLAGVISTDTQYF; clone size: medium-sized; J gene: TRBJ2-3; V gene: TRBV4-2
CDR3 protein: CSAGGQETQYF; clone size: many; J gene: TRBJ2-5; V gene: TRBV20-1
CDR3 protein: CASSGPGTSGYNEQFF; clone size: many; J gene: TRBJ2-1; V gene: TRBV9
CDR3 protein: CASSQEGQVPYEQYF; clone size: -; J gene: TRBJ2-7; V gene: TRBV12-3/TRBV12-4
CDR3 protein: CASSLGQGGSQPQHF; clone size: many; J gene: TRBJ1-5; V gene: TRBV7-2